This TCR beta chain comes out of a study of early T cells in non-severe SARS-CoV-2 infection. In its sample, this clonotype was seen many times. TCRdb re-called the 5' RACE reads through MiXCR, storing one row per CDR3 protein. Seen here are 25,000 to 35,000 distinct CDR3 sequences, about 6% observed once, and the top ten hold 34%. The receptor was isolated from an adult who was a healthcare worker with PCR-confirmed SARS-CoV-2 infection or an uninfected control (not recorded which). Here the sequenced sample was whole blood, taken at baseline.

CDR3 nucleotide sequence: TGCGCCAGCAGCCGACCGGAGGGTGGGGATACGCAGTATTTT. Translating it yields CASSRPEGGDTQYF. This chain links TRBV5-1 with TRBJ2-3; a possible D gene is TRBD2 (6 bases). Trimming left V 4 bases short and J 6 bases short, with 15 bases between. Germline values: CDR1 SGHRS, CDR2 YFSETQ. This CDR3 is 14 amino acids long.